The clone carrying this TCR beta chain was detected ten times or more. The data originate from a study of shared clonotypes between healthy human individuals. Overall study context: Aged between 18 and 49, the donors were two women and a few men.

Only in-frame clones appear in the TCRdb table, and some are missing; sequencing was by immunoSEQ multiplex PCR. Of some 96,000 clones listed, around half are singletons. Per the germline V gene, CDR1 is SGDLS and CDR2 is YYNGEE. This CDR3 comprises 15 residues. The germline V and J ends were trimmed by 0 bases and 3 bases, with 10 bases remaining between them. What was sequenced was PBMCs. The chain uses TRBV9 and TRBJ2-1; TRBD2 is a possible D gene (6 bases). The source is a middle-aged woman in good health. Some clones in this sample may be carry-over from other donors' samples. CDR3 sequence: CASSVGGGIYNEQFF. The CDR3 DNA follows: TGTGCCAGCAGCGTAGGGGGCGGGATCTACAATGAGCAGTTCTTC.